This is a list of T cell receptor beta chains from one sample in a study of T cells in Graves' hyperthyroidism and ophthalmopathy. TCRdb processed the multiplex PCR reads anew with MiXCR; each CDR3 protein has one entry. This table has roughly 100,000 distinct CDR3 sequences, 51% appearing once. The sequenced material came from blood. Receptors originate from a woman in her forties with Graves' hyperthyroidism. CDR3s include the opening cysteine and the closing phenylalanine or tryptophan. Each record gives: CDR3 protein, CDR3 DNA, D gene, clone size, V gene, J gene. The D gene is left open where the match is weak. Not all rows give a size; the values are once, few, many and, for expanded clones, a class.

CDR3: CSARPGTGRTEAFF
DNA: TGCAGTGCTAGACCCGGGACAGGGAGGACTGAAGCTTTCTTT
D: TRBD1
size: -
V: TRBV20-1
J: TRBJ1-1

CDR3: CASGDGYSNQPQHF
DNA: TGTGCCAGCGGTGATGGGTATAGCAATCAGCCCCAGCATTTT
D: -
size: many
V: TRBV6-1
J: TRBJ1-5

CDR3: CASSVRDRGETQYF
DNA: TGTGCCAGCAGTGTCCGGGACAGGGGCGAGACCCAGTACTTC
D: TRBD1
size: few
V: TRBV2
J: TRBJ2-5

CDR3: CASSQVGWGQGAEGNQPQHF
DNA: TGCGCCAGCAGCCAAGTAGGATGGGGACAGGGGGCTGAAGGCAATCAGCCCCAGCATTTT
D: TRBD1
size: -
V: TRBV7-9
J: TRBJ1-5

CDR3: CSADAGHTGELFF
DNA: TGCAGTGCTGACGCGGGACACACCGGGGAGCTGTTTTTT
D: -
size: many
V: TRBV20-1
J: TRBJ2-2

CDR3: CSAPEGARETQYF
DNA: TGCAGTGCCCCGGAGGGGGCGCGAGAGACCCAGTACTTC
D: -
size: many
V: TRBV20-1
J: TRBJ2-5

CDR3: CASSPGTFMNTEAFF
DNA: TGTGCCAGCAGTCCCGGGACATTCATGAACACTGAAGCTTTCTTT
D: -
size: once
V: TRBV7-2
J: TRBJ1-1

CDR3: CSAQGQSSSYEQYF
DNA: TGCAGTGCTCAGGGACAGTCGAGCTCCTACGAGCAGTACTTC
D: TRBD1
size: -
V: TRBV20-1
J: TRBJ2-7

CDR3: CATSPPTSGNSYEQYF
DNA: TGTGCCACCAGCCCGCCGACTAGCGGGAACTCCTACGAGCAGTACTTC
D: TRBD2
size: -
V: TRBV15
J: TRBJ2-7

CDR3: CSARALGRQSPNYGYTF
DNA: TGCAGTGCTAGAGCTTTGGGACGACAGAGCCCTAACTATGGCTACACCTTC
D: -
size: -
V: TRBV20-1
J: TRBJ1-2

CDR3: CSVAGGGNYGYTF
DNA: TGCAGCGTTGCGGGGGGGGGGAACTATGGCTACACCTTC
D: -
size: -
V: TRBV29-1
J: TRBJ1-2

CDR3: CASSQTVHADTQYF
DNA: TGCGCCAGCAGCCAAACGGTTCACGCAGATACGCAGTATTTT
D: -
size: few
V: TRBV11-2
J: TRBJ2-3

CDR3: CASSFGGVGEPQHF
DNA: TGTGCCAGCAGCTTTGGAGGCGTTGGGGAGCCCCAGCATTTT
D: -
size: -
V: TRBV7-4
J: TRBJ1-5

CDR3: CASSRTAINTEAFF
DNA: TGCGCCAGCAGCCGGACAGCTATAAACACTGAAGCTTTCTTT
D: -
size: -
V: TRBV7-9
J: TRBJ1-1

CDR3: CASSHQTGELFF
DNA: TGTGCCAGCAGCCACCAGACAGGGGAGCTGTTTTTT
D: -
size: -
V: TRBV7-8
J: TRBJ2-2

CDR3: CASSEGVIAGGKADTQYF
DNA: TGTGCCAGCAGTGAAGGGGTGATAGCGGGAGGGAAGGCAGATACGCAGTATTTT
D: TRBD2
size: few
V: TRBV12-3/TRBV12-4
J: TRBJ2-3

CDR3: CASTFGPAYEQYF
DNA: TGTGCCAGCACCTTCGGGCCTGCCTACGAGCAGTACTTC
D: -
size: many
V: TRBV7-2
J: TRBJ2-7

CDR3: CSVTADRGSKQYF
DNA: TGCAGCGTCACGGCGGACAGGGGATCCAAGCAGTACTTC
D: TRBD1
size: -
V: TRBV29-1
J: TRBJ2-7

CDR3: CASSLTPDRHGYTF
DNA: TGTGCCAGCAGCTTAACCCCGGACAGGCATGGCTACACCTTC
D: TRBD1
size: many
V: TRBV7-2
J: TRBJ1-2

CDR3: CASSLGPVGSYEQYF
DNA: TGCGCCAGCAGCTTGGGTCCGGTGGGGTCCTACGAGCAGTACTTC
D: -
size: few
V: TRBV5-1
J: TRBJ2-7

CDR3: CASSAGQGVDYGYTF
DNA: TGTGCCAGCAGCGCCGGACAGGGGGTCGACTATGGCTACACCTTC
D: TRBD1
size: few
V: TRBV9
J: TRBJ1-2

CDR3: CASSLTSWEQYF
DNA: TGTGCCAGCAGCTTAACCTCATGGGAGCAGTACTTC
D: -
size: many
V: TRBV7-8
J: TRBJ2-7

CDR3: CASSPIPLAGGPDTGELFF
DNA: TGTGCCAGCAGCCCAATTCCACTAGCGGGAGGGCCTGACACCGGGGAGCTGTTTTTT
D: TRBD2
size: many
V: TRBV7-6
J: TRBJ2-2

CDR3: CSARTQTRNTEAFF
DNA: TGCAGCGCAAGAACTCAGACCCGGAACACTGAAGCTTTCTTT
D: -
size: -
V: TRBV29-1
J: TRBJ1-1

CDR3: CASSSPSLRGRGAGELFF
DNA: TGTGCCAGCAGTTCCCCCAGCCTACGCGGGAGGGGAGCCGGGGAGCTGTTTTTT
D: TRBD2
size: few
V: TRBV28
J: TRBJ2-2

CDR3: CASSRGAGALGYTF
DNA: TGTGCCAGTAGCCGCGGGGCAGGGGCTCTTGGCTACACCTTC
D: -
size: -
V: TRBV7-9
J: TRBJ1-2

CDR3: CASSRLWPGEYEKLFF
DNA: TGTGCCAGTAGTCGCCTGTGGCCAGGAGAATATGAAAAACTGTTTTTT
D: -
size: many
V: TRBV19
J: TRBJ1-4